Listed below are T cell receptor beta chains from one sample, sequenced in a study of blood T cell repertoires in COVID-19. Sequenced by immunoSEQ multiplex PCR; TCRdb stores in-frame clones only, minus some. The sample contains over 200,000 clones, 80% to 90% of which appear only once. Sequenced material: PBMCs or T cells enriched from blood (not recorded which). These receptors all come from a woman aged 45-59 years in a cohort exposed to, infected with or recovered from COVID-19 (not recorded which). Each CDR3 is given with its conserved first and last residue. The order of the fields is clone size, J gene, D gene, V gene, CDR3 DNA, CDR3 protein. The D gene is left open where the match is weak. Some rows mark clone size as missing; the rest say once, few, many or name a class of expanded clone.

clone size: .; J gene: TRBJ1-1; D gene: TRBD1; V gene: TRBV4-2; CDR3 DNA: TGTGCCAGCAGCCAGACAGGGAGATTTGCTTTCTTT; CDR3 protein: CASSQTGRFAFF
clone size: .; J gene: TRBJ2-3; D gene: TRBD2; V gene: TRBV9; CDR3 DNA: TGTGCCAGCAGCGACGGGACTAGCGGGGGGGCCCATACGCAGTATTTT; CDR3 protein: CASSDGTSGGAHTQYF
clone size: .; J gene: TRBJ1-4; D gene: TRBD1; V gene: TRBV28; CDR3 DNA: TGTGCCAGCATTAGTTATGGACAGGGGGCTCATGAAAAACTGTTTTTT; CDR3 protein: CASISYGQGAHEKLFF
clone size: .; J gene: TRBJ1-2; D gene: .; V gene: TRBV7-2; CDR3 DNA: TGTGCCAGCAGCTTTCTTAGACTAGAAAATGGCTACACCTTC; CDR3 protein: CASSFLRLENGYTF
clone size: .; J gene: TRBJ2-3; D gene: .; V gene: TRBV7-2; CDR3 DNA: TGTGCCAGCAGCGCAGCGGTGCGTCGCACAGATACGCAGTATTTT; CDR3 protein: CASSAAVRRTDTQYF
clone size: .; J gene: TRBJ2-1; D gene: TRBD2; V gene: TRBV2; CDR3 DNA: TGTGCCACCTGGAGGGGAGGGGAGAACAATGAGCAGTTCTTC; CDR3 protein: CATWRGGENNEQFF
clone size: .; J gene: TRBJ2-1; D gene: TRBD2; V gene: TRBV7-2; CDR3 DNA: TGTGCCAGCAGTCCTAGCGGTAAGGCTGAGCAGTTCTTC; CDR3 protein: CASSPSGKAEQFF
clone size: once; J gene: TRBJ2-1; D gene: TRBD2; V gene: TRBV4-1; CDR3 DNA: TGCGCCAGCAGCCAGGCGGGACTAGCGGGATTCTATGAGCAGTTCTTC; CDR3 protein: CASSQAGLAGFYEQFF
clone size: once; J gene: TRBJ1-1; D gene: .; V gene: TRBV28; CDR3 DNA: TGTGCCAGCAGCCTCAGGGGAGTCACTGAAGCTTTCTTT; CDR3 protein: CASSLRGVTEAFF
clone size: once; J gene: TRBJ1-1; D gene: .; V gene: TRBV27; CDR3 DNA: TGTGCCAGCAAGGGGTTTGGCACTGAAGCTTTCTTT; CDR3 protein: CASKGFGTEAFF
clone size: .; J gene: TRBJ1-1; D gene: .; V gene: TRBV7-8; CDR3 DNA: TGTGCCAGCAGCTTATGGCCGAACACTGAAGCTTTCTTT; CDR3 protein: CASSLWPNTEAFF
clone size: .; J gene: TRBJ1-4; D gene: .; V gene: TRBV7-9; CDR3 DNA: TGTGCCAGCAGCTTAGCTGCGAAAATCGATGAAAAACTGTTTTTT; CDR3 protein: CASSLAAKIDEKLFF
clone size: .; J gene: TRBJ1-1; D gene: TRBD1; V gene: TRBV19; CDR3 DNA: TGTGCCAGTAAGCCAGGGGGGTCTAGCTATGGGAACACTGAAGCTTTCTTT; CDR3 protein: CASKPGGSSYGNTEAFF
clone size: .; J gene: TRBJ1-4; D gene: TRBD1; V gene: TRBV7-8; CDR3 DNA: TGTGCCAGCACGAACAGGGGGGTAGCAACTAATGAAAAACTGTTTTTT; CDR3 protein: CASTNRGVATNEKLFF
clone size: few; J gene: TRBJ2-5; D gene: TRBD1; V gene: TRBV11-2; CDR3 DNA: TGTGCCAGCAGCTTAGGGGCAGGGGGAGAGACCCAGTACTTC; CDR3 protein: CASSLGAGGETQYF
clone size: .; J gene: TRBJ1-1; D gene: .; V gene: TRBV6-5; CDR3 DNA: TGTGCCAGCAGTCCCACAGGAAAGAACACTGAAGCTTTCTTT; CDR3 protein: CASSPTGKNTEAFF
clone size: .; J gene: TRBJ2-7; D gene: .; V gene: TRBV7-8; CDR3 DNA: TGTGCCAGCAGCCAGTCAGTCAGGTCCTCCTACGAGCAGTACTTC; CDR3 protein: CASSQSVRSSYEQYF
clone size: .; J gene: TRBJ1-1; D gene: .; V gene: TRBV11-3; CDR3 DNA: TGTGCCAGCAGCTTATACGGGAACACTGAAGCTTTCTTT; CDR3 protein: CASSLYGNTEAFF
clone size: .; J gene: TRBJ2-2; D gene: .; V gene: TRBV7-7; CDR3 DNA: TGTGCTAGCAGCTTAGGGACAATCAACACCGGGGAGCTGTTTTTT; CDR3 protein: CASSLGTINTGELFF
clone size: .; J gene: TRBJ2-3; D gene: TRBD2; V gene: TRBV5-4; CDR3 DNA: TGTGCCAGCAGCCTCTCCGCGGGGGGGCTCAGCACAGATACGCAGTATTTT; CDR3 protein: CASSLSAGGLSTDTQYF
clone size: .; J gene: TRBJ2-5; D gene: TRBD2; V gene: TRBV4-1; CDR3 DNA: TGCGCCAGCAGCCAAGTCTCTAGCGGGGGACTTACCCAGTACTTC; CDR3 protein: CASSQVSSGGLTQYF
clone size: .; J gene: TRBJ1-4; D gene: TRBD1; V gene: TRBV4-2; CDR3 DNA: TGTGCCAGCAGCCAAGAAGTTCGGTCAGGGGGTCGTGAAAAACTGTTTTTT; CDR3 protein: CASSQEVRSGGREKLFF
clone size: .; J gene: TRBJ1-5; D gene: TRBD1; V gene: TRBV4-1; CDR3 DNA: TGCGCCAGCAGCCATTTTTACCCGGGACAGGGACTCAATCAGCCCCAGCATTTT; CDR3 protein: CASSHFYPGQGLNQPQHF
clone size: .; J gene: TRBJ1-6; D gene: TRBD1; V gene: TRBV4-2; CDR3 DNA: TGTGCCAGCAGCCAACCGCGACAGGGACTTTATAATTCACCCCTCCACTTT; CDR3 protein: CASSQPRQGLYNSPLHF
clone size: .; J gene: TRBJ1-6; D gene: .; V gene: TRBV3-1/TRBV3-2; CDR3 DNA: TGTGCCAGCAGCTCCGGACACGGATATAATTCACCCCTCCACTTT; CDR3 protein: CASSSGHGYNSPLHF
clone size: .; J gene: TRBJ1-2; D gene: TRBD1; V gene: TRBV6-6; CDR3 DNA: TGTGCCAGCAGCCGAAAGGAGTCGGGACAGGGTTTCTATGGCTACACCTTC; CDR3 protein: CASSRKESGQGFYGYTF
clone size: few; J gene: TRBJ2-7; D gene: TRBD2; V gene: TRBV4-2; CDR3 DNA: TGTGCCAGCAGCCAAGAATTCTACGGGGGGGCCGCCTACGAGCAGTACTTC; CDR3 protein: CASSQEFYGGAAYEQYF
clone size: once; J gene: TRBJ2-5; D gene: .; V gene: TRBV27; CDR3 DNA: TGTGCCAGCAAAGACTGGGAAGAGACCCAGTACTTC; CDR3 protein: CASKDWEETQYF
clone size: .; J gene: TRBJ1-6; D gene: TRBD1; V gene: TRBV27; CDR3 DNA: TGTGCCAGCAGTTTCACGACAGGGTGGAATTCACCCCTCCACTTT; CDR3 protein: CASSFTTGWNSPLHF
clone size: .; J gene: TRBJ2-1; D gene: TRBD2; V gene: TRBV9; CDR3 DNA: TGTGCCAGCAGCCCTCGTACTAGCGGGGGCGTGGCTGAGCAGTTCTTC; CDR3 protein: CASSPRTSGGVAEQFF
clone size: .; J gene: TRBJ1-5; D gene: .; V gene: TRBV6-2/TRBV6-3; CDR3 DNA: TGTGCCAGCAGTCCACCGACAGGTAGCAATCAGCCCCAGCATTTT; CDR3 protein: CASSPPTGSNQPQHF
clone size: .; J gene: TRBJ1-1; D gene: .; V gene: TRBV16; CDR3 DNA: TGTGCCAGCAGCCAACCACAGGAGGGTAATGAAGCTTTCTTT; CDR3 protein: CASSQPQEGNEAFF
clone size: .; J gene: TRBJ2-3; D gene: .; V gene: TRBV12-5; CDR3 DNA: TGTGCTAGTGGTTTGGTCCAGGGCCCTAGCACAGATACGCAGTATTTT; CDR3 protein: CASGLVQGPSTDTQYF
clone size: .; J gene: TRBJ1-2; D gene: .; V gene: TRBV6-4; CDR3 DNA: TGTGCCACCTCCCAGGGACAAGGCTACACCTTC; CDR3 protein: CATSQGQGYTF
clone size: .; J gene: TRBJ2-4; D gene: .; V gene: TRBV5-5; CDR3 DNA: TGTGCCAGCAGTTCTACCGGGAAAAACATTCAGTACTTC; CDR3 protein: CASSSTGKNIQYF
clone size: .; J gene: TRBJ1-5; D gene: .; V gene: TRBV19; CDR3 DNA: TGTGCCAGTAGTCCCGGCCCGGGAAGCAATCAGCCCCAGCATTTT; CDR3 protein: CASSPGPGSNQPQHF
clone size: .; J gene: TRBJ2-7; D gene: .; V gene: TRBV30; CDR3 DNA: TGTGCCTGGAGGCTGCGAGGATCGGCGGGCGAGCAGTACTTC; CDR3 protein: CAWRLRGSAGEQYF
clone size: .; J gene: TRBJ2-1; D gene: TRBD1; V gene: TRBV6-2/TRBV6-3; CDR3 DNA: TGTGCCAGCAGTTACTCGACAGGGGGAATCGGCTCCTACAATGAGCAGTTCTTC; CDR3 protein: CASSYSTGGIGSYNEQFF
clone size: .; J gene: TRBJ1-3; D gene: .; V gene: TRBV23-1; CDR3 DNA: TGCGCCAGCACCACGGACTTCAGCTCTGGAAACACCATATATTTT; CDR3 protein: CASTTDFSSGNTIYF
clone size: .; J gene: TRBJ2-7; D gene: TRBD1; V gene: TRBV19; CDR3 DNA: TGTGCCAGTAGTTGGGACAGAGCCGCCTACGAGCAGTACTTC; CDR3 protein: CASSWDRAAYEQYF
clone size: .; J gene: TRBJ2-7; D gene: TRBD1; V gene: TRBV7-9; CDR3 DNA: TGTGCCAGCAGCTTACCGGGACAGGGGGCCCAGTCCTACGAGCAGTACTTC; CDR3 protein: CASSLPGQGAQSYEQYF
clone size: .; J gene: TRBJ1-1; D gene: .; V gene: TRBV5-1; CDR3 DNA: TGCGCCAGCAGCTTGGCCGGAGAAAACACTGAAGCTTTCTTT; CDR3 protein: CASSLAGENTEAFF
clone size: .; J gene: TRBJ2-1; D gene: .; V gene: TRBV18; CDR3 DNA: TGTGCCAGCTCACCAACCGGGGGTGACAATGAGCAGTTCTTC; CDR3 protein: CASSPTGGDNEQFF
clone size: .; J gene: TRBJ2-5; D gene: TRBD2; V gene: TRBV7-7; CDR3 DNA: TGTGCTAGCAGCTTACGGGCGGGGGATGAGACCCAGTACTTC; CDR3 protein: CASSLRAGDETQYF
clone size: .; J gene: TRBJ2-1; D gene: .; V gene: TRBV5-1; CDR3 DNA: TGCGCCAGCAGCTTGCTGGACAGTCACTTCTACAATGAGCAGTTCTTC; CDR3 protein: CASSLLDSHFYNEQFF
clone size: .; J gene: TRBJ1-6; D gene: .; V gene: TRBV28; CDR3 DNA: TGTGCCAGCAGGCCGGGGGGTAATTCACCCCTCCACTTT; CDR3 protein: CASRPGGNSPLHF
clone size: .; J gene: TRBJ1-1; D gene: .; V gene: TRBV7-3; CDR3 DNA: TGTGCCAGCAGCTTAGGGGGCAGGGACACTGAAGCTTTCTTT; CDR3 protein: CASSLGGRDTEAFF
clone size: .; J gene: TRBJ2-7; D gene: TRBD1; V gene: TRBV6-5; CDR3 DNA: TGTGCCAGCAGAAATCCTGGGACAGGGCTTGACGAGCAGTACTTC; CDR3 protein: CASRNPGTGLDEQYF
clone size: .; J gene: TRBJ2-5; D gene: TRBD2; V gene: TRBV4-2; CDR3 DNA: TGTGCCAGCAGCCCAGGGACTAGCTTGGAGACCCAGTACTTC; CDR3 protein: CASSPGTSLETQYF
clone size: .; J gene: TRBJ1-1; D gene: .; V gene: TRBV7-3; CDR3 DNA: TGTGCCAGCAGTAAATCCACCCTTCCCGGAATCCAAGCGTTAGGAGCTTTCTTT; CDR3 protein: CASSKSTLPGIQALGAFF
clone size: few; J gene: TRBJ2-2; D gene: TRBD1; V gene: TRBV5-1; CDR3 DNA: TGCGCCAGCAGCCTACGACCACAGGGGTCTGACGGGGAGCTGTTTTTT; CDR3 protein: CASSLRPQGSDGELFF
clone size: once; J gene: TRBJ1-6; D gene: TRBD1; V gene: TRBV7-9; CDR3 DNA: TGTGCCAGCAGCCCGGGACAGTATAATTCACCCCTCCACTTT; CDR3 protein: CASSPGQYNSPLHF
clone size: .; J gene: TRBJ1-5; D gene: .; V gene: TRBV6-2/TRBV6-3; CDR3 DNA: TGTGCCAGCAGTACGGCGGGGTTCAATCAGCCCCAGCATTTT; CDR3 protein: CASSTAGFNQPQHF